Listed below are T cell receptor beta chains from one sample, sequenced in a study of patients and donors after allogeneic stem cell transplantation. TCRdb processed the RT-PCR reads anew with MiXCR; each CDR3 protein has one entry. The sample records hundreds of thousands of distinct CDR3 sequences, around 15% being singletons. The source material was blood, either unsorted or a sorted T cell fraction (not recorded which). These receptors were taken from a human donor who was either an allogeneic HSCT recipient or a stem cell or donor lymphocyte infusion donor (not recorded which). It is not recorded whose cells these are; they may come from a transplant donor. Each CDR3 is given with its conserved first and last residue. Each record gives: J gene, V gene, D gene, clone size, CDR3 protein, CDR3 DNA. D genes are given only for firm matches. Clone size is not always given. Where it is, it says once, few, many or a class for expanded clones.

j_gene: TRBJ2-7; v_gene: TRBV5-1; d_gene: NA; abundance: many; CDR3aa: CASSLLGGSVYEQYF; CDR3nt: TGCGCCAGCAGCTTGCTTGGGGGGAGTGTCTACGAGCAGTACTTC
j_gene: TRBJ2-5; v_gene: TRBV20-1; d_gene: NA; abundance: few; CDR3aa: CSAREGSLPKETQYF; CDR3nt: TGCAGTGCTAGAGAGGGCTCCCTCCCCAAAGAGACCCAGTACTTC
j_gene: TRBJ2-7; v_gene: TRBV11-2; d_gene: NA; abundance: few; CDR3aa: CASSLASREEQYF; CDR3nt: TGTGCCAGCAGCTTAGCCTCCCGTGAGGAGCAGTACTTC
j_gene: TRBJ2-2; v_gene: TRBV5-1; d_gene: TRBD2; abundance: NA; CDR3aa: CASSKREGTGELFF; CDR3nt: TGCGCCAGCAGTAAGAGGGAGGGCACCGGGGAGCTGTTTTTT
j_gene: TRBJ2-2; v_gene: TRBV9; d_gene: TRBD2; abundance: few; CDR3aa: CASSPRTSLNTGELFF; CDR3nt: TGTGCCAGCAGCCCTCGGACTAGTCTAAACACCGGGGAGCTGTTTTTT
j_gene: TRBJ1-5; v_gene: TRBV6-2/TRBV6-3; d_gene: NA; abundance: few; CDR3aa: CASSYGSGVSQHF; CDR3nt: TGTGCCAGCAGTTACGGATCGGGTGTGTCCCAGCATTTT
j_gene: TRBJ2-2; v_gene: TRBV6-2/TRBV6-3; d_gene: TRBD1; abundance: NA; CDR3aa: CASSPATGPTGELFF; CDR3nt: TGTGCCAGCAGCCCGGCGACAGGGCCCACCGGGGAGCTGTTTTTT
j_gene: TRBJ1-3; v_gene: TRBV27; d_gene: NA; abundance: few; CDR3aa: CASSRRGRHVDTIYF; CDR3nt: TGTGCCAGCAGCCGTCGGGGGAGACACGTGGACACCATATATTTT
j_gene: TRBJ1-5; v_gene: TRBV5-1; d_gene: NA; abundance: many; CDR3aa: CASSPTGFGQPQHF; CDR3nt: TGCGCCAGCAGCCCCACAGGGTTTGGTCAGCCCCAGCATTTT
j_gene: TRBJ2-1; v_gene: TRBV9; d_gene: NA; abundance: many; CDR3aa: CASSVGQSSYNEQFF; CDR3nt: TGTGCCAGCAGCGTAGGACAGAGCTCCTACAATGAGCAGTTCTTC
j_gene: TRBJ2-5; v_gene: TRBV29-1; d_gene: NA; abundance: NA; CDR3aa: CSARRRMETQYF; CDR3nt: TGCAGCGCGCGCCGGCGAATGGAGACCCAGTACTTC
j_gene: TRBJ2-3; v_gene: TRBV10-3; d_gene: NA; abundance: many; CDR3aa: CAISPGADTQYF; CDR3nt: TGTGCCATCAGCCCTGGTGCGGATACGCAGTATTTT
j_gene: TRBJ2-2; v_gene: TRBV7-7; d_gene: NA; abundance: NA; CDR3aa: CASSFTDTGELFF; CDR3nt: TGTGCCAGCAGCTTCACAGACACCGGGGAGCTGTTTTTT
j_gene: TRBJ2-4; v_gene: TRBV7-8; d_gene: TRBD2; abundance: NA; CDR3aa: CASSSLAGESAKNIQYF; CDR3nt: TGTGCCAGCAGCTCGCTAGCGGGGGAAAGTGCAAAAAACATTCAGTACTTC
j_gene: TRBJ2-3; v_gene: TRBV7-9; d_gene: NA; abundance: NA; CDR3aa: CASSFLSGGSTDTQYF; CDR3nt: TGTGCCAGCAGCTTTCTGTCAGGGGGGTCCACAGATACGCAGTATTTT
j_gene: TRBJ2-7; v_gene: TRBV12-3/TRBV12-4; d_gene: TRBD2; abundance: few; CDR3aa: CASSSLGTSGAYEQYF; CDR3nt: TGTGCCAGCAGTTCCCTCGGGACTAGCGGGGCCTACGAGCAGTACTTC
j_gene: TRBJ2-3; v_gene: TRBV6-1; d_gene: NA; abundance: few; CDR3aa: CASSEVGYLTDTQYF; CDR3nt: TGTGCCAGCAGTGAAGTCGGGTACCTCACAGATACGCAGTATTTT
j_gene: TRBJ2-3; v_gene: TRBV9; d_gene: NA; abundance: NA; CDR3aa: CASSVGLDTQYF; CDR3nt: TGTGCCAGCAGCGTAGGGCTAGATACGCAGTATTTT
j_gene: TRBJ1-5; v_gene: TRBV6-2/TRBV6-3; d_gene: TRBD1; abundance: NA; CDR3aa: CASRTGAGSNQPQHF; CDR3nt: TGTGCCAGCAGGACAGGGGCGGGTTCCAATCAGCCCCAGCATTTT
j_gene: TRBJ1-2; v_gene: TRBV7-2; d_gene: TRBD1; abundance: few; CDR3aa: CASSTRQGFVGYTF; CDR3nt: TGTGCCAGCAGCACCCGACAGGGGTTTGTAGGCTACACCTTC
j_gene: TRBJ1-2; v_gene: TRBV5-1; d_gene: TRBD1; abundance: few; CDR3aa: CASSLRPGQGAQNYGYTF; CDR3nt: TGCGCCAGCAGCTTGAGGCCGGGACAGGGGGCTCAGAACTATGGCTACACCTTC
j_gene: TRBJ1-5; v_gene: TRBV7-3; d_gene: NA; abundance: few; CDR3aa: CASSPTGNQPQHF; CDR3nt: TGTGCCAGCAGCCCAACAGGAAATCAGCCCCAGCATTTT
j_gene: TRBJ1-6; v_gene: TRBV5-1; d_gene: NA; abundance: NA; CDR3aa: CASSLGQSNSPLHF; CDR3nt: TGCGCCAGCAGCTTGGGGCAGTCTAATTCACCCCTCCACTTT
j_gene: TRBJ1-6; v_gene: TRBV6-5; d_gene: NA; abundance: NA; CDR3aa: CASSYSKPGPGNSPLHF; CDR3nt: TGTGCCAGCAGTTACTCGAAGCCAGGGCCTGGGAATTCACCCCTCCACTTT
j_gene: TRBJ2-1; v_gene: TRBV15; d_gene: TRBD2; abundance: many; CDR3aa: CATSKRNPGGDNEQFF; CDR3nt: TGTGCCACCAGCAAGCGGAACCCGGGGGGAGACAATGAGCAGTTCTTC
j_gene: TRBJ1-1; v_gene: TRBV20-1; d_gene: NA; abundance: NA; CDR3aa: CSARPRTRNTEAFF; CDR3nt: TGCAGTGCTAGACCCCGGACAAGGAACACTGAAGCTTTCTTT
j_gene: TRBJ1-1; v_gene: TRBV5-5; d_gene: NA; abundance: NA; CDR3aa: CASSLVVREYTEAFF; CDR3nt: TGTGCCAGCAGCTTGGTGGTCAGGGAGTACACTGAAGCTTTCTTT
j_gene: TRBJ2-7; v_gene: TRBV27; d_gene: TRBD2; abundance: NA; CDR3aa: CASSATGLAVTREYF; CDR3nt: TGTGCCAGCAGTGCAACGGGACTAGCAGTTACGAGGGAATACTTC
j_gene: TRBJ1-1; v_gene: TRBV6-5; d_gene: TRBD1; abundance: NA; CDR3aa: CASSSRGQGLGNTEAFF; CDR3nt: TGTGCCAGCAGTTCCCGGGGACAGGGGCTGGGGAACACTGAAGCTTTCTTT
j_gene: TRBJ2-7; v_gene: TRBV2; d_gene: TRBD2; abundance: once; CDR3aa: CASSAGLAGDEQYF; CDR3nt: TGTGCCAGCAGCGCGGGACTAGCTGGTGACGAGCAGTACTTC
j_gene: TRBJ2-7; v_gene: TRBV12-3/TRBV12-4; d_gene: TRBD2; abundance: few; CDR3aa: CASSLQAGGSYEQYF; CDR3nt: TGTGCCAGCAGTTTACAGGCGGGGGGCTCCTACGAGCAGTACTTC
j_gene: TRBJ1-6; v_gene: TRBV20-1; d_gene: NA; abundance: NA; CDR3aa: CSARILPRNSPLHF; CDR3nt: TGCAGTGCTAGAATCCTCCCGAGAAATTCACCCCTCCACTTT
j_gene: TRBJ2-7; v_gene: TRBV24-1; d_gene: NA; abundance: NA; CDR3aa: CATSDTNSRGLEQYF; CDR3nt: TGTGCCACCAGTGATACCAACTCCAGGGGTTTAGAGCAGTACTTC
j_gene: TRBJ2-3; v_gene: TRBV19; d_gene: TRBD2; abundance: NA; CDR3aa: CASSPTSGTLSSTDTQYF; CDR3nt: TGTGCCAGTAGTCCTACTAGCGGGACCCTCTCTAGCACAGATACGCAGTATTTT
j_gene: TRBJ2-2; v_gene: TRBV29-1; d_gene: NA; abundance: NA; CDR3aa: CSVESAEEISGELFF; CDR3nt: TGCAGCGTTGAGTCAGCGGAGGAAATCAGCGGGGAGCTGTTTTTT
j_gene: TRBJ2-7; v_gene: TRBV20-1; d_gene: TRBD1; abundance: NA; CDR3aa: CSANRDRPEQYF; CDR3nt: TGCAGTGCAAACCGGGACAGACCCGAGCAGTACTTC
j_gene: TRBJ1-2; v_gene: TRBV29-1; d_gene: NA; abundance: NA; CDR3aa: CSVVGAGPYGYTF; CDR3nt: TGCAGCGTTGTTGGGGCGGGGCCTTATGGCTACACCTTC
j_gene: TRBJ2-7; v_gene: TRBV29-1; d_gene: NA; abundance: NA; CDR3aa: CSVEVRTNEQYF; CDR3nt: TGCAGCGTTGAAGTACGTACCAATGAGCAGTACTTC
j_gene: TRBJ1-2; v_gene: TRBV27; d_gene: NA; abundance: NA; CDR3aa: CATPRFYGYTF; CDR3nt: TGTGCCACCCCGCGCTTCTATGGCTACACCTTC
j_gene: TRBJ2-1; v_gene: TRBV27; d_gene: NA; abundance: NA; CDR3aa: CASSLRLRGGEQFF; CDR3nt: TGTGCCAGCAGTTTAAGACTGAGGGGGGGTGAGCAGTTCTTC
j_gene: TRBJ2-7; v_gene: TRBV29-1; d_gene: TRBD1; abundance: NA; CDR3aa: CSARDRDREKNEQYF; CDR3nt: TGCAGCGCACGTGATAGGGACAGGGAAAAAAACGAGCAGTACTTC
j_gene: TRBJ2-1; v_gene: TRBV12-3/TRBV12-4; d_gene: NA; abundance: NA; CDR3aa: CASSPPAGNEQFF; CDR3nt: TGTGCCAGCAGCCCCCCGGCCGGCAATGAGCAGTTCTTC
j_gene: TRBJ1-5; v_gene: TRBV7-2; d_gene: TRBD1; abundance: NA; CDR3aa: CASSFGQGVKPQHF; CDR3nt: TGTGCCAGCAGCTTTGGACAGGGTGTTAAGCCCCAGCATTTT
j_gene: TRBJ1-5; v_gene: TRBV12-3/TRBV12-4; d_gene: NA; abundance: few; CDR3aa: CASSVDKGGQPQHF; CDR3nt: TGTGCCAGCAGCGTTGACAAAGGGGGGCAGCCCCAGCATTTT
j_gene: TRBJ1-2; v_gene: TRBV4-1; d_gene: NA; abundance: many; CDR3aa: CASSQAPGILDNYGYTF; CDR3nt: TGCGCCAGCAGCCAAGCCCCAGGGATACTAGACAACTATGGCTACACCTTC
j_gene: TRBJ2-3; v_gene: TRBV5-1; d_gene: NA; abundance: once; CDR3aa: CASSREDPSTDTQYF; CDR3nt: TGCGCCAGCAGCAGGGAGGACCCTAGCACAGATACGCAGTATTTT
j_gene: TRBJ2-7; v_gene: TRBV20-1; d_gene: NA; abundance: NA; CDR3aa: CSARNRESYEQYF; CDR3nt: TGCAGTGCTAGAAACAGGGAATCCTACGAGCAGTACTTC
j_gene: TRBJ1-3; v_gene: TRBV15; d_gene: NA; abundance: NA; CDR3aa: CATSRSADSVSGNTIYF; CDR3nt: TGTGCCACCAGCAGGAGTGCGGACTCCGTCTCTGGAAACACCATATATTTT
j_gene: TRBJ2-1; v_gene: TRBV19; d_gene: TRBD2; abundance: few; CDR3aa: CASMRGYAGGPGDEQFF; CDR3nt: TGTGCCAGTATGAGAGGGTATGCGGGAGGGCCCGGGGATGAGCAGTTCTTC
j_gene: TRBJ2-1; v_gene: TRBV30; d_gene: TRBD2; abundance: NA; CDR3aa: CAWNSGRLHNEQFF; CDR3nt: TGTGCCTGGAACAGCGGGAGGCTCCACAATGAGCAGTTCTTC
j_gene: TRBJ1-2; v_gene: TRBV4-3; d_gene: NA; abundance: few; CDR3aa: CASSQDRVNYGYTF; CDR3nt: TGCGCCAGCAGCCAAGACAGGGTTAACTATGGCTACACCTTC
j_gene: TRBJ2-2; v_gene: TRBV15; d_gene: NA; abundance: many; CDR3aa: CATSRETYTGELFF; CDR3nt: TGTGCCACCAGCAGAGAGACCTACACCGGGGAGCTGTTTTTT
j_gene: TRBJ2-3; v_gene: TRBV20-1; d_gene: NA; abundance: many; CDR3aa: CSASPWDLASTDTQYF; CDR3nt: TGCAGTGCTAGCCCCTGGGACCTGGCTAGCACAGATACGCAGTATTTT
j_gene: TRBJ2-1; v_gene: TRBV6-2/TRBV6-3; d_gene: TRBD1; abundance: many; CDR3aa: CASGTVSHEQFF; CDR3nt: TGTGCCAGCGGGACAGTGTCACATGAGCAGTTCTTC
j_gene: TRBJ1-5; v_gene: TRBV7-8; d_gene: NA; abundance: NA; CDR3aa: CASSLLASQPQHF; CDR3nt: TGTGCCAGCAGCTTATTGGCGAGTCAGCCCCAGCATTTT